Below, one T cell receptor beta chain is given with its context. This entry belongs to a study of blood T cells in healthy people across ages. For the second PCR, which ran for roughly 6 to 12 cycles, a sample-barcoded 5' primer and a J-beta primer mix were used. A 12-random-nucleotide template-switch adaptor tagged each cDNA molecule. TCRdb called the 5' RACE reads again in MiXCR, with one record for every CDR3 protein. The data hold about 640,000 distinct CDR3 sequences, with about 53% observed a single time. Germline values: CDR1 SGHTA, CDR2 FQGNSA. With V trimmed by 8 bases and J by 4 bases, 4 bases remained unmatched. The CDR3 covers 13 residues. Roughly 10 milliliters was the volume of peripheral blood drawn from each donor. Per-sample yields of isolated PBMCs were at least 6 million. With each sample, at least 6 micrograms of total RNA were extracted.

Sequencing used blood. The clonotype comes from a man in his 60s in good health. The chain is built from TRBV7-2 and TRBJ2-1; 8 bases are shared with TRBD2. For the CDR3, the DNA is TGTGCCAGCGGGCGGGGGGCTTACAATGAGCAGTTCTTC. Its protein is CASGRGAYNEQFF.